This record looks at one T cell receptor (beta chain) sequence and its context. Under the authors' procedure: Reference gene primers were amplified, and this amplification served to estimate nucleated cell counts. Only in-frame clones appear in the TCRdb table, and some are missing; sequencing was by immunoSEQ multiplex PCR. Clone size and the V and J calls come from that table; the DNA yielded D and trimming. The sample holds under 400,000 clones, around 91% seen once. This record belongs to a study of blood T cell repertoires in COVID-19. Across the study: Sites in the United States, Italy and Spain provided acute and convalescent COVID-19 samples. Sources were T cells, B-cell-depleted T cells, or PBMCs; the material itself was cDNA or gDNA.

V lost 1 base to trimming and J lost 4 bases; unmatched junction nucleotides: 9. CDR1 is MNHNS and CDR2 is SASEGT in the germline V gene. The CDR3 extends over 18 amino acids. The chain links TRBV6-1 to TRBJ2-5; 13 bases match TRBD2. The specimen was peripheral blood. The clonotype comes from a young man with active or convalescent COVID-19. The CDR3 protein is CASSEELAGGQFVETQYF. The CDR3 DNA reads as TGTGCCAGCAGTGAAGAACTAGCGGGGGGGCAGTTCGTAGAGACCCAGTACTTC.